These 2 T cell receptor beta chains share one sample of origin, sequenced in a study of blood T cells in healthy people across ages (dated by TCRdb to between 2015 and 2016). The method behind the library was 5' RACE. The sample was run on an Illumina HiSeq 2500. A second roughly 7 to 11 cycle PCR used a sample-barcoded 5' primer and a J-beta primer mix. TCRdb ran its own pipeline on the public reads, namely fastp trimming at Q25 and MiXCR clone calling, and kept in-frame beta chains. Each CDR3 protein appears once, grouped with its most common genes and DNA. Across this sample there are 650,000 to 700,000 distinct CDR3 sequences, with around 32% seen only once. The ten largest make up over 15% of the sample. What was sequenced was blood. These receptor sequences come from a woman aged 80 or older in good health. Donor details come from another sample of the same person, matched by shared clones.

This rearrangement joins TRBV24-1 to TRBJ1-1; D not certain. Germline loops: CDR1 KGHDR, CDR2 SFDVKD. The CDR3 is made up of 19 amino acids. V was clipped by 1 base and J by 3 bases, with 23 bases between them. The CDR3 protein is CATSDLESQSEVEDTEAFF. The CDR3 DNA sequence: TGTGCCACCAGTGATTTAGAAAGCCAATCCGAAGTGGAGGACACTGAAGCTTTCTTT.

The CDR3 bases are TGTGCCAGCAGTTACTCCCAAGGACACGAGTTCTACGAGCAGTACTTC. Encoded protein: CASSYSQGHEFYEQYF. The rearrangement uses TRBV6-5 and TRBJ2-4, with D perhaps TRBD1 (5 bases). Judging by the DNA end, TRBJ2-7 fits better; the J call may be wrong. The CDR3 totals 16 residues. Looked up from germline, CDR1 is MNHEY and CDR2 is SVGAGI.